These T cell receptor beta chains were read from a single sample in a study of cytomegalovirus exposure and HLA in healthy donors. Sequenced by immunoSEQ multiplex PCR; TCRdb stores in-frame clones only, minus some. The sample carries about 200,000 clones, roughly 77% recorded once. The sample taken for sequencing was PBMCs. The receptors were sampled from a male donor in good health and CMV-seropositive. Each CDR3 is given with its conserved first and last residue. The order of the fields is V gene, D gene, clone size, J gene, CDR3 protein, CDR3 DNA. A D gene is named only where the DNA matches it firmly. Clone size is shown for a subset of rows, as once, few, many or a class of expanded clone.

V: TRBV9
D: -
size: -
J: TRBJ1-5
CDR3: CASSVVDRKGNQPQHF
DNA: TGTGCCAGCAGCGTAGTAGACAGGAAAGGCAATCAGCCCCAGCATTTT

V: TRBV9
D: TRBD1
size: -
J: TRBJ1-2
CDR3: CASSVGGGDGYTF
DNA: TGTGCCAGCAGCGTAGGAGGGGGCGATGGCTACACCTTC

V: TRBV6-6
D: -
size: once
J: TRBJ2-3
CDR3: CASSSTRNTDTQYF
DNA: TGTGCCAGCAGTTCTACCCGTAATACAGATACGCAGTATTTT

V: TRBV6-1
D: TRBD1
size: -
J: TRBJ1-6
CDR3: CASWTGLPNSPLHF
DNA: TGTGCCAGTTGGACAGGTCTCCCGAATTCACCCCTCCACTTT

V: TRBV19
D: -
size: few
J: TRBJ1-4
CDR3: CASREDRAATNEKLFF
DNA: TGTGCCAGTAGGGAGGACCGTGCAGCAACTAATGAAAAACTGTTTTTT

V: TRBV30
D: -
size: -
J: TRBJ2-1
CDR3: CAWSVVRSYNEQFF
DNA: TGTGCCTGGAGTGTAGTGAGATCTTACAATGAGCAGTTCTTC

V: TRBV5-4
D: -
size: -
J: TRBJ1-6
CDR3: CASSLGQSSSYNSPLHF
DNA: TGTGCCAGCAGCTTGGGACAAAGTAGCTCCTATAATTCACCCCTCCACTTT

V: TRBV7-2
D: TRBD2
size: -
J: TRBJ2-1
CDR3: CASSLVIGGRARYNEQFF
DNA: TGTGCCAGCAGCTTAGTCATTGGCGGGAGGGCCAGGTACAATGAGCAGTTCTTC

V: TRBV6-6
D: TRBD1
size: -
J: TRBJ1-1
CDR3: CASSYSGTGRTEAFF
DNA: TGTGCCAGCAGTTACTCTGGGACAGGCCGTACTGAAGCTTTCTTT

V: TRBV28
D: -
size: -
J: TRBJ2-3
CDR3: CASGWGRGFGTQYF
DNA: TGTGCCAGCGGATGGGGGCGAGGATTTGGTACGCAGTATTTT